Listed below are T cell receptor beta chains from one sample, sequenced in a study of T cell repertoires in cytomegalovirus infection. TCRdb fed the reads into MiXCR, producing one record per CDR3 protein. The sample includes about 920,000 distinct CDR3 sequences, approximately 30% seen only once; the top ten take roughly 13%. Their antigen targets remain unknown. Sequenced material: cultured CD8+ T cells from PBMCs, taken from culture after CMV antigen stimulation. The receptors were gathered from a human donor in good health (CMV status not recorded). Some clones in this sample may be carry-over from other donors' samples. CDR3s include the opening cysteine and the closing phenylalanine or tryptophan. D genes are given only for firm matches. Some rows mark clone size as missing; the rest say once, few, many or name a class of expanded clone.

cdr3_nt: TGTGCCAGCAGCTCGGGACAGGGGCTCACCGGGGAGCTGTTTTTT
cdr3_aa: CASSSGQGLTGELFF
v_call: TRBV7-6
cdr3_length: 15
j_call: TRBJ2-2
d_call: TRBD1
clone_size: few

cdr3_nt: TGTGCCAGCGAATTAACAGGGGGAAGGGGCGAGCAGTACTTC
cdr3_aa: CASELTGGRGEQYF
v_call: TRBV7-9
cdr3_length: 14
j_call: TRBJ2-7
d_call: TRBD1
clone_size: many

cdr3_nt: TGTGCCAGCAGCACACGGACTAGCGGAGGGGGTGAGCAGTTCTTC
cdr3_aa: CASSTRTSGGGEQFF
v_call: TRBV7-6
cdr3_length: 15
j_call: TRBJ2-1
d_call: TRBD2
clone_size: .

cdr3_nt: TGCGCCAGCAGCCCGGGCCGGGACGGCAGCTCCTACGAGCAGTACTTC
cdr3_aa: CASSPGRDGSSYEQYF
v_call: TRBV4-1
cdr3_length: 16
j_call: TRBJ2-7
d_call: .
clone_size: few

cdr3_nt: TGTGCTAGCAGCTTAGCAGGAATTACAGGGGCCACTGAAGCTTTCTTT
cdr3_aa: CASSLAGITGATEAFF
v_call: TRBV7-7
cdr3_length: 16
j_call: TRBJ1-1
d_call: TRBD1
clone_size: many

cdr3_nt: TGTGCCAGCAGCTTAGGGTTCATCTATAGGACAGCCAACTATGGCTACACCTTC
cdr3_aa: CASSLGFIYRTANYGYTF
v_call: TRBV7-2
cdr3_length: 18
j_call: TRBJ1-2
d_call: .
clone_size: many

cdr3_nt: TGTGCCAGCAGTTTATCGCGGGGGTTGGTAGGAGTGGACACCGGGGAGCTGTTTTTT
cdr3_aa: CASSLSRGLVGVDTGELFF
v_call: TRBV27
cdr3_length: 19
j_call: TRBJ2-2
d_call: TRBD2
clone_size: few

cdr3_nt: TGTGCCAGCAGCGCCCTGAGAGAGGGGTGGGAGAATACGCAGTATTTT
cdr3_aa: CASSALREGWENTQYF
v_call: TRBV9
cdr3_length: 16
j_call: TRBJ2-3
d_call: .
clone_size: few

cdr3_nt: TGTGCCAGCAGTCCTGGGGTCACTGAAGCTTACTTT
cdr3_aa: CASSPGVTEAYF
v_call: TRBV12-3/TRBV12-4
cdr3_length: 12
j_call: TRBJ1-1
d_call: .
clone_size: .

cdr3_nt: TGTGCCAGCAGTTGGGACTCCGACACAGATACGCAGTATTTT
cdr3_aa: CASSWDSDTDTQYF
v_call: TRBV6-6
cdr3_length: 14
j_call: TRBJ2-3
d_call: .
clone_size: few

cdr3_nt: TGTGCCAGCAGGACAGCTGGAAACACCATATATTTT
cdr3_aa: CASRTAGNTIYF
v_call: TRBV12-3/TRBV12-4
cdr3_length: 12
j_call: TRBJ1-3
d_call: .
clone_size: many

cdr3_nt: TGTGCCAGCAGCTTCCCGGGGGGAGGCAATGAGCAGTTCTTC
cdr3_aa: CASSFPGGGNEQFF
v_call: TRBV7-9
cdr3_length: 14
j_call: TRBJ2-1
d_call: TRBD2
clone_size: many

cdr3_nt: TGTGCCAGCACGGATAAGGGTTATAATTCACCCCTCCACTTT
cdr3_aa: CASTDKGYNSPLHF
v_call: TRBV9
cdr3_length: 14
j_call: TRBJ1-6
d_call: .
clone_size: .

cdr3_nt: TGTGCCAGCAGTCCCTCGCTCGAGCAGTACTTC
cdr3_aa: CASSPSLEQYF
v_call: TRBV6-1
cdr3_length: 11
j_call: TRBJ2-7
d_call: .
clone_size: .

cdr3_nt: TGTGCCAGCAGCTTGGTGGGGAACGAAGAAAAACTGTTTTTT
cdr3_aa: CASSLVGNEEKLFF
v_call: TRBV5-5
cdr3_length: 14
j_call: TRBJ1-4
d_call: .
clone_size: few

cdr3_nt: TGTGCCAGCAGTTTGGGGGCAGCCGCGAACACTGAAGCTTTCTTT
cdr3_aa: CASSLGAAANTEAFF
v_call: TRBV12-3/TRBV12-4
cdr3_length: 15
j_call: TRBJ1-1
d_call: .
clone_size: .

cdr3_nt: TGTGCCAGCAGTGGCCCGACCTATAATTCACCCCTCCACTTT
cdr3_aa: CASSGPTYNSPLHF
v_call: TRBV7-9
cdr3_length: 14
j_call: TRBJ1-6
d_call: .
clone_size: many

cdr3_nt: TGCGCCAGCAGTGAGTCTCCGAGCAACGATGAGCAGTTCTTC
cdr3_aa: CASSESPSNDEQFF
v_call: TRBV10-2
cdr3_length: 14
j_call: TRBJ2-1
d_call: .
clone_size: .

cdr3_nt: TGTGCCAGCAGCGTCTCAGGTCAGGGGATTGGAGATACGCAGTATTTT
cdr3_aa: CASSVSGQGIGDTQYF
v_call: TRBV9
cdr3_length: 16
j_call: TRBJ2-3
d_call: .
clone_size: once

cdr3_nt: TGTGCCAGCAGTTTCGGGACACTGGGGGATACGCAGTATTTT
cdr3_aa: CASSFGTLGDTQYF
v_call: TRBV28
cdr3_length: 14
j_call: TRBJ2-3
d_call: .
clone_size: few

cdr3_nt: TGTGCCAGCAGACTCGGGACAGCACAACGCACTGAAGCTTTCTTT
cdr3_aa: CASRLGTAQRTEAFF
v_call: TRBV6-5
cdr3_length: 15
j_call: TRBJ1-1
d_call: TRBD1
clone_size: few

cdr3_nt: TGTGTCAGCAAAGGGGTCAGGGGGGGGTCCTACAATGAGCAGTTCTTC
cdr3_aa: CVSKGVRGGSYNEQFF
v_call: TRBV2
cdr3_length: 16
j_call: TRBJ2-1
d_call: .
clone_size: .

cdr3_nt: TGTGCCAGCAGGTTAGCGGGAGGCTCCTACGAGCAGTACTTC
cdr3_aa: CASRLAGGSYEQYF
v_call: TRBV5-1
cdr3_length: 14
j_call: TRBJ2-7
d_call: TRBD2
clone_size: .

cdr3_nt: TGTGCCAGCAGTACAGACGAGAGCTCCTACGAGCAGTACTTC
cdr3_aa: CASSTDESSYEQYF
v_call: TRBV6-2/TRBV6-3
cdr3_length: 14
j_call: TRBJ2-7
d_call: .
clone_size: .

cdr3_nt: TGTGCCAGCACCTCGACAGCCTACACAGATACGCAGTATTTT
cdr3_aa: CASTSTAYTDTQYF
v_call: TRBV12-3/TRBV12-4
cdr3_length: 14
j_call: TRBJ2-3
d_call: .
clone_size: few

cdr3_nt: TGTGCCAGCAGCCCCGGGACTAGCGGTTCAAATGAGCAGTTCTTC
cdr3_aa: CASSPGTSGSNEQFF
v_call: TRBV27
cdr3_length: 15
j_call: TRBJ2-1
d_call: TRBD2
clone_size: .

cdr3_nt: TGCGCCAGCAGCCAGATTGCCGGCGGGGGGCCTCGACTTCACCAAGAGACCCAGTACTTC
cdr3_aa: CASSQIAGGGPRLHQETQYF
v_call: TRBV4-1
cdr3_length: 20
j_call: TRBJ2-5
d_call: TRBD2
clone_size: few

cdr3_nt: TGTGCCAGCAGCGAGCGGCCCTACGAGCAGTACTTC
cdr3_aa: CASSERPYEQYF
v_call: TRBV5-5
cdr3_length: 12
j_call: TRBJ2-7
d_call: .
clone_size: .